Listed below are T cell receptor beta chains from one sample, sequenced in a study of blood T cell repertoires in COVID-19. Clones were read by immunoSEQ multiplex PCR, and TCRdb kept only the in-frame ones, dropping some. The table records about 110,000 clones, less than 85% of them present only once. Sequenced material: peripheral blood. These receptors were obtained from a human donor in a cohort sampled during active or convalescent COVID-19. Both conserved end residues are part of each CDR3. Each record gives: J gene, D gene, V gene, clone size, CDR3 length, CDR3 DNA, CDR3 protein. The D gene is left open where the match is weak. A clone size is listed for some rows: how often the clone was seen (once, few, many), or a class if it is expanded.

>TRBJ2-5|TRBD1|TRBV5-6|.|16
TGTGCCAGCAGCCCCAGGACAGGGGGCGGGGGAGAGACCCAGTACTTC
CASSPRTGGGGETQYF
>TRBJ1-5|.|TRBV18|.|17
TGTGCCAGCTCACCGAGAGGTCAGTCGGGGGGTGATCAGCCCCAGCATTTT
CASSPRGQSGGDQPQHF
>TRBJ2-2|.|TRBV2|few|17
TGTGCCAGCATTCTTGGCCGGGGCGGGGTAAACACCGGGGAGCTGTTTTTT
CASILGRGGVNTGELFF
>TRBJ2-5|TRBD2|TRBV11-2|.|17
TGTGCCAGCAGCCCCCGGACTAGCGGGGGGACTGCACGGACCCAGTACTTC
CASSPRTSGGTARTQYF
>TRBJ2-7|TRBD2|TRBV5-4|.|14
TGTGCCAGCAGCACTAGCGGGAGCTCCTACGAGCAGTACTTC
CASSTSGSSYEQYF
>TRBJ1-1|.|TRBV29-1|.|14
TGCAGCGTTGAAGGGGGCTGGTCGAACACTGAAGCTTTCTTT
CSVEGGWSNTEAFF
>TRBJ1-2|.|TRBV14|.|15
TGTGCCAGCAGCCTTCTTCCGGGGGGAGCCTATGGCTACACCTTC
CASSLLPGGAYGYTF
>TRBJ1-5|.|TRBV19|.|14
TGTGCCAGTAGTATAGACAGGGCCAATCAGCCCCAGCATTTT
CASSIDRANQPQHF
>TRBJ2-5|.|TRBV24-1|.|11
TGTGCCACCAGTGATTTGGCGGGGAAGTACTTC
CATSDLAGKYF
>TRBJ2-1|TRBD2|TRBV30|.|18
TGTGCCTGGTCGCGGCGGGAGTATGGTGCGCCGAAGAACAATGAGCAGTTCTTC
CAWSRREYGAPKNNEQFF
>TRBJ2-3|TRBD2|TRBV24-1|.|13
TGTGCCACCAGTAGGGACTACACAGATACGCAGTATTTT
CATSRDYTDTQYF
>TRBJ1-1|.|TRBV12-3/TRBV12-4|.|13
TGTGCCAGCAGCCTCAGTATGGACACTGAAGCTTTCTTT
CASSLSMDTEAFF
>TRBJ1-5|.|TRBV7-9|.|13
TGTGCCAGCAGCTTAGAAGGTAGCCAGCCCCAGCATTTT
CASSLEGSQPQHF
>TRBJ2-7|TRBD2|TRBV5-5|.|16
TGTGCCAGCAGCTCAGGACTAGCGGGAGGGCCCTACGAGCAGTACTTC
CASSSGLAGGPYEQYF
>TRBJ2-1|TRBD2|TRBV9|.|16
TGTGCCAGCAGCGTGGGGACTAGCGGGGGGCAAAATGAGCAGTTCTTC
CASSVGTSGGQNEQFF
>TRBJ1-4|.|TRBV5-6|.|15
TGTGCCAGCAGCCCAACAGGGATGGGTAATGAAAAACTGTTTTTT
CASSPTGMGNEKLFF
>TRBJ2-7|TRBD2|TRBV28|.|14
TGTGCCAGCGGAGTAGGGACTAGCATTTACGAGCAGTACTTC
CASGVGTSIYEQYF
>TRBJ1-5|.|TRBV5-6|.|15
TGTGCCAGCAGCTTGCGGGGGTCCAGCAATCAGCCCCAGCATTTT
CASSLRGSSNQPQHF